This T cell receptor (beta chain) was found in a study of cytomegalovirus exposure and HLA in healthy donors. Background on the study: Within the Caucasian-associated ancestry cluster were 81% of the 398 genotyped donors.

The germline V gene encodes CDR1 GTSNPN and CDR2 SVGIG (reference sequence). This CDR3 has 13 residues. The V segment lost 8 bases and the J segment 6 bases; nucleotides outside the gene matches: 7. Whereas donors were nominally healthy upon sampling, unrecorded immune exposures were probable. Study results and caveats: Most CMV-associated TCR beta chains appeared HLA-restricted in a later analysis.

PCR employed 60 Vbeta and 13 Jbeta primers. Method: immunoSEQ multiplex PCR; TCRdb's copy keeps in-frame clones and lacks some. The repertoire consists of 140,000 or so clones, with about 80% occurring once and the leading ten covering about 2%. On this clone: Its antigen is undetermined.

The TCR sequence derives from a middle-aged man in good health and CMV-seronegative. The chain links TRBV30 to TRBJ2-2; 9 bases line up with TRBD2. The sample comprised PBMCs. CDR3 in amino acids: CAGTGLASGELFF. The CDR3 nucleotides are TGTGCCGGGACGGGACTAGCTTCCGGGGAGCTGTTTTTT.